This record covers a single T cell receptor beta chain. Its target is unknown. Oncomine TCR Beta short-read sequencing was applied to DNA from cultured CD4+ T cells. TCRdb analysed the PCR reads with MiXCR anew, one entry per CDR3 protein. The table shows 13,000 to 15,000 distinct CDR3 sequences, with 65% to 75% occurring only once. The sample comes from a study of vaccination and CD4 T cells after COVID-19. About the research overall: The study drew post-COVID samples a median around 100 days after diagnosis (range 35 to 161).

There are 15 residues in the CDR3. The V and J ends lost 6 bases and 2 bases respectively, with 19 bases between them. Germline lookup yields CDR1 DFQATT and CDR2 SNEGSKA (reference sequence). Study results and limitations: A median of approximately 90% of reactive clones, in convalescent patients, became evident only post-vaccination.

Treatment indicated: roughly ten-day PBMC culture with coronavirus spike peptide pools or control peptides (ViraFEST assay). V is TRBV20-1 and J is TRBJ1-2, with D possibly being TRBD1 (6 bases). The source is a human donor who had recovered from COVID-19. Material for sequencing was CD4+ T cells from blood, cultured in vitro. The CDR3 nucleotides read TGCAGTGCAAACAGGCCCGGGCAGGGGAACTATGGCTACACCTTC. Translated: CSANRPGQGNYGYTF.